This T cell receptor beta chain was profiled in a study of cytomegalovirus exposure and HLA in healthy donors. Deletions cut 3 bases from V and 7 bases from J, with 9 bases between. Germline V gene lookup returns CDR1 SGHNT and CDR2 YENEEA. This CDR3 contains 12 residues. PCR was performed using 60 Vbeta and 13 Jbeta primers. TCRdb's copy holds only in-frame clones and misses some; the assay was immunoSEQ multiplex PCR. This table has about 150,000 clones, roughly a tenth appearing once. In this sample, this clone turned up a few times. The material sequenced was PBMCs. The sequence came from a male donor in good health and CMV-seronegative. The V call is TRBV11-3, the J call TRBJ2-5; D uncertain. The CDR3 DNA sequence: TGTGCCAGCAGCTTTATCTCCGGGACCCAGTACTTC. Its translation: CASSFISGTQYF. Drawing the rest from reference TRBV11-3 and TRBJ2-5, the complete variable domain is EAGVVQSPRYKIIEKKQPVAFWCNPISGHNTLYWYLQNLGQGPELLIRYENEEAVDDSQLPKDRFSAERLKGVDSTLKIQPAELGDSAVYLCASSFISGTQYFGPGTRLLVL.